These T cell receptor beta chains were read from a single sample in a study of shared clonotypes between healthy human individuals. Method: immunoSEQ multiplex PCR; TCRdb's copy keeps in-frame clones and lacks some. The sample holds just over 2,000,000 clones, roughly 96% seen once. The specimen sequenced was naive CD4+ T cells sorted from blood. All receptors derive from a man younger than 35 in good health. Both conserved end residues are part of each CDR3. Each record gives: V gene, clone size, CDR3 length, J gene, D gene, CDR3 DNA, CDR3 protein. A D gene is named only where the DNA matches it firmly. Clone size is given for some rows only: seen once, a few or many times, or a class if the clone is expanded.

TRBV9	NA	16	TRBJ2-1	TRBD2	TGTGCCAGCAGCGGAAGGGGTACTAGCGGGTCCAATGAGCAGTTCTTC	CASSGRGTSGSNEQFF
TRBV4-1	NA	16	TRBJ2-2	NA	TGCGCCAGCAGCCAACGGACGGGGTTCAACACCGGGGAGCTGTTTTTT	CASSQRTGFNTGELFF
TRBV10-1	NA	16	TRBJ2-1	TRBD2	TGCGCCAGCAGTGAGTCTAGCGGGAGACTCCACAATGAGCAGTTCTTC	CASSESSGRLHNEQFF
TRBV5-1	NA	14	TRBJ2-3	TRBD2	TGCGCCAGCAGCTCGCGGGGGACCACAGATACGCAGTATTTT	CASSSRGTTDTQYF
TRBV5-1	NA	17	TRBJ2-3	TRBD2	TGCGCCAGCAGCTCCCGACTAGCGGGAGGGCCTGTGGATACGCAGTATTTT	CASSSRLAGGPVDTQYF
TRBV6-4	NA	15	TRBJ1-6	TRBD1	TGTGCCAGCAGTGCCGCCGGGACAGGGACTGTTCCCCTCCACTTT	CASSAAGTGTVPLHF
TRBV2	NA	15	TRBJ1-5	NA	TGTGCCAGCAGTGCGGGTGGGGCGCGAAATCAGCCCCAGCATTTT	CASSAGGARNQPQHF
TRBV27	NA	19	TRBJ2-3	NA	TGTGCCAGCAGTTTAAGGTCGTCGAGGTTAACAGCTGGCACAGATACGCAGTATTTT	CASSLRSSRLTAGTDTQYF
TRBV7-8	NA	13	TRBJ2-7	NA	TGTGCCAGCAGCTTAGGAATGGAGGGGGTGCAGTACTTC	CASSLGMEGVQYF
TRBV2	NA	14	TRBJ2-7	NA	TGTGCCAGCCTACGGGGGGCGGTCTCCTACGAGCAGTACTTC	CASLRGAVSYEQYF
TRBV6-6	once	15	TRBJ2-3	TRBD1	TGTGCCAGCAGGGCGGACAGGGTGAACACAGATACGCAGTATTTT	CASRADRVNTDTQYF
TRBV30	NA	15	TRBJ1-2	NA	TGTGCCTGGAGTGTAAAGGAGGTCTCGGTAGGGGGCTACACCTTC	CAWSVKEVSVGGYTF
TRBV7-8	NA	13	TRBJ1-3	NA	TGTGCCAGCAGCCCATCAGGGTGGAACACCATATATTTT	CASSPSGWNTIYF
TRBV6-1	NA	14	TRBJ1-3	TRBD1	TGTGCCAGCAGTGAGGCAGGGGGCTTTAGCGCCATATATTTT	CASSEAGGFSAIYF
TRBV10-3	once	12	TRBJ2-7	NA	TGTGCCATCGGGGCTAGTCGCGACGAGCAGTACTTC	CAIGASRDEQYF
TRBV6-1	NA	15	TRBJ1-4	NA	TGTGCCAGCAGAATAAGGCAATCAACTAATGAAAAACTGTTTTTT	CASRIRQSTNEKLFF
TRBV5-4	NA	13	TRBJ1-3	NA	TGTGCCAGCAGCTTGAGCGGGGGGAACACCATATATTTT	CASSLSGGNTIYF
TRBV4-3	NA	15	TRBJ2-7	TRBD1	TGCGCCAGCAGCCAGAGGACAGGGCTCTCCTACGAGCAGTACTTC	CASSQRTGLSYEQYF
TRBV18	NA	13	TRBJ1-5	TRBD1	TGTGCCAGCTCACGGGACAGGAATCAGCCCCAGCATTTT	CASSRDRNQPQHF
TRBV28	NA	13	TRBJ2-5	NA	TGTGCCAGCAGTTTGGCAGGGCCAGAGACCCAGTACTTC	CASSLAGPETQYF
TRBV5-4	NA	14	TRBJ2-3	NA	TGTGCTTGGAGAGGGGGGCCGATCACAGATACGCAGTATTTT	CAWRGGPITDTQYF
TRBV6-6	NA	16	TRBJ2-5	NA	TGTGCCAGCTGTCCTGGGATCGGGGGGCCACGGGAGACCCAGTACTTC	CASCPGIGGPRETQYF
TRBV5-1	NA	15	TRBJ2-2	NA	TGCGCCAGCAGTCGAGGGGACTCGAACACCGGGGAGCTGTTTTTT	CASSRGDSNTGELFF
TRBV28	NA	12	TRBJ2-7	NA	TGTGCCAGCAGTTTATGGAACTACGAGCAGTACTTC	CASSLWNYEQYF
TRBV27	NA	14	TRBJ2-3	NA	TGTGCCAGCAGTCCCGAACCTCTCAGAGATACGCAGTATTTT	CASSPEPLRDTQYF
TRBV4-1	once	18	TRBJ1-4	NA	TGCGCCAGCAGCCAGCGTTCTATACGGCCTGCAACTAATGAAAAACTGTTTTTT	CASSQRSIRPATNEKLFF
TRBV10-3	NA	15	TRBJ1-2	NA	TGTGCCATCAGTGAGTCCGGGGCCCTTGGGTATGGCTACACCTTC	CAISESGALGYGYTF
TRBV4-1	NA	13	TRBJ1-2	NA	TGCGCCAGCAGGCCGGGGGAGAGGTATGGCTACACCTTC	CASRPGERYGYTF
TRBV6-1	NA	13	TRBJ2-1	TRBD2	TGTGCCACCGTGACTAGCGGGGGGATAGGACAGTTCTTC	CATVTSGGIGQFF
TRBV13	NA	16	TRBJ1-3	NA	TGTGCCAGCAGGGGGTTCGACACCCCGTCCGGAAACACCATATATTTT	CASRGFDTPSGNTIYF
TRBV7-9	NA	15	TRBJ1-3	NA	TGTGCCAGCAGCCCCCTGGGGGCAGCTGGAAACACCATATATTTT	CASSPLGAAGNTIYF
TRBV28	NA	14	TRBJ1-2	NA	TGTGCCAGCAGTACCGAGGGGACCTGGCGGGGCTACACCTTC	CASSTEGTWRGYTF
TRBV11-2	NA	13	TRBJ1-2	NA	TGTGCCAGCAGCTTCAGGGTAATGGATGGCTACACCTTC	CASSFRVMDGYTF
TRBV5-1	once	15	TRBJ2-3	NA	TGCGCCAGCAGCGTCGGGACGGCTAGCACAGATACGCAGTATTTT	CASSVGTASTDTQYF
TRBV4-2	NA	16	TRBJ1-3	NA	TGTGCCAGCAGCCAAGCTAGGGACATCTCTGGAAACACCATATATTTT	CASSQARDISGNTIYF
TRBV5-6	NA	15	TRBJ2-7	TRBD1	TGTGCCAGCAGCTTCCGACAGGGTGGGGGCTACGAGCAGTACTTC	CASSFRQGGGYEQYF
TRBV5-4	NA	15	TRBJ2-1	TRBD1	TGTGCCAGCAGTCAGGACAGGCCCCTATACAATGAGCAGTTCTTC	CASSQDRPLYNEQFF
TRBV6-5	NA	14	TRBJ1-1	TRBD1	TGTGCCAGCAGTTACGAAAGGGGGCACACTGAAGCTTTCTTT	CASSYERGHTEAFF
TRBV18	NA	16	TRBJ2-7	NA	TGTGCCAGCTCACCCAACTCCGGGGCCGCGTCCTACGAGCAGTACTTC	CASSPNSGAASYEQYF
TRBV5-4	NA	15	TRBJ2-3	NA	TGTGCCAGCAGCCCCGACAAGTCTCTCACAGATACGCAGTATTTT	CASSPDKSLTDTQYF
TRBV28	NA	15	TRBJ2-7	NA	TGTGCCAGCAGCCCGGGACACCACACTTCCTACGAGCAGTACTTC	CASSPGHHTSYEQYF
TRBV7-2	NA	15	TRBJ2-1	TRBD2	TGTGCCAGCAGCGCGCGAGGACTAGCGGGAGGGAGCCAGTTCTTC	CASSARGLAGGSQFF
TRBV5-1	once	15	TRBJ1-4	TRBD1	TGCGCCAGCAGCACTGATGGGACAGGGCTGGGAAAACTGTTTTTT	CASSTDGTGLGKLFF
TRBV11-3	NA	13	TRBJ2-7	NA	TGTGCCAGCAGCTTAGAAAGGGGCCACGAGCAGTACTTC	CASSLERGHEQYF
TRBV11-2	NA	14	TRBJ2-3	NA	TGTGCCAGCAGCTTAAAGGGAGCAGCAGATACGCAGTATTTT	CASSLKGAADTQYF
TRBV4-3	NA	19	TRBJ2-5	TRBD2	TGCGCCAGCAGCCAACGATGGTCACCGGGACTAGCGGAGTCGGAGACCCAGTACTTC	CASSQRWSPGLAESETQYF
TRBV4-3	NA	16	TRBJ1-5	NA	TGCGCCAGCAGCCAAGATTACGGAGGGAACAATCAGCCCCAGCATTTT	CASSQDYGGNNQPQHF
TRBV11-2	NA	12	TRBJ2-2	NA	TGTGCCAGCAGCTTAGAGTCCGGGGAGCTGTTTTTT	CASSLESGELFF
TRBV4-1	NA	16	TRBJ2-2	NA	TGCGCCAGCAGCCAAGTTGCGGAGTCGAACACCGGGGAGCTGTTTTTT	CASSQVAESNTGELFF